Here is one T cell receptor beta chain with its context. While CD8+ and CD4+ T cells were isolated negatively, TEMRA cells were enriched by FACS. This CDR3 contains 13 residues. Looked up from germline, CDR1 is KGHDR and CDR2 is SFDVKD. V gave up 7 bases and J gave up 7 bases, with 12 bases separating them. After extraction with the RNeasy kit, roughly 0.5 to 1 ug of the RNA was reverse transcribed using random hexamers. Amplification of TCR beta CDR3 across 54 Vbeta and 13 Jbeta was performed with immunoSEQ multiplex PCR. TCRdb ran MiXCR on the immunoSEQ multiplex PCR reads and lists one entry per CDR3 protein. The data contain about 100,000 distinct CDR3 sequences, about 96% of them singletons. This specimen belongs to a study of CD8 T cells in Susac syndrome. Across the study: Patients with Susac syndrome were therapy-naive, on corticosteroids, or on intravenous immunoglobulin alone at blood draw.

Input material: CD8+ T cells from PBMCs. This chain joins TRBV24-1 and TRBJ2-2, with D unclear. The TCR comes from a human donor with Susac syndrome. For the CDR3, the DNA is TGTGCCACCAGCCCGTTTGCAGGCGGGGAGCTGTTTTTT. Translated: CATSPFAGGELFF.